The 7 T cell receptor beta chains below come from one sample, sequenced in a study of vaccination effects on CD4 cells after COVID-19. Antigen-specific CD4+ T cells expanded by the ViraFEST assay with viral peptide pools were then sequenced. A roughly ten-day culture period preceded the isolation of CD4+ T cells. BNT162b2 vaccine or mRNA-1273 vaccine was given to participants in two doses. This table comes from immunoSEQ multiplex PCR, and its TCRdb copy is limited to in-frame clones, with some not included. Among about 72,000 clones, about 80% were seen once, and the ten largest hold 1% to 1.5%. What these receptors recognize is not known. The material was CD4+ T cells from PBMCs cultured with HCoV-229E spike peptides, obtained after COVID-19 vaccination. Receptors originate from a human donor who received a COVID-19 vaccine.

The chain has TRBV7-2 and TRBJ1-1; maybe TRBD1 (5 bases). This CDR3 has 12 residues. The germline V and J ends were trimmed by 6 bases and 7 bases, with 12 bases remaining between them. CDR1 is SGHTA, CDR2 FQGNSA, per germline. The CDR3 reads CASRRQSDEAFF. The CDR3 DNA sequence: TGTGCCAGCAGAAGACAGAGCGATGAAGCTTTCTTT. Variable domain in full (rest from reference TRBV7-2 and TRBJ1-1): GAGVSQSPSNKVTEKGKDVELRCDPISGHTALYWYRQSLGQGLEFLIYFQGNSAPDKSGLPSDRFSAERTGGSVSTLTIQRTQQEDSAVYLCASRRQSDEAFFGQGTRLTVV.

This chain links TRBV6-1 with TRBJ2-7, with D unresolved. This CDR3 is built from 14 residues. V lost 2 bases and J 2 bases, leaving 10 bases between the germline ends. Per germline, CDR1 MNHNS and CDR2 SASEGT. In DNA, the CDR3 is TGTGCCAGCAGTGAATGGGCGCTCGCCTACGAGCAGTACGTC. Amino acid sequence: CASSEWALAYEQYV.

The gene calls are TRBV24-1 and TRBJ1-1; no firm D call. The germline CDR1 and CDR2 sequences are KGHDR and SFDVKD. Trimming cost V 0 bases and J 14 bases, with 12 bases left between them. There are 12 residues in the CDR3. This CDR3 reads CATSDLRGYGFF. CDR3 in DNA: TGTGCCACCAGTGATTTGCGCGGGTATGGGTTCTTT.

V gene TRBV5-6 combines with J gene TRBJ2-2; D unresolved. The CDR3 extends over 15 amino acids. CDR1 is SGHDT, CDR2 YYEEEE, per germline. Trimming pared 0 bases from V and 4 bases from J, leaving 10 bases between. CDR3 loop: CASSLVVWGTGELFF. DNA for the CDR3: TGTGCCAGCAGCTTGGTGGTCTGGGGCACCGGGGAGCTGTTTTTT.

The chain couples TRBV4-3 to TRBJ1-1; D gene unclear. Per the germline V gene, CDR1 is LGHNA and CDR2 is YSLEER. CDR3 length equals 15 residues. V lost 2 bases and J 2 bases, leaving 12 bases between the germline ends. The CDR3: CASSQQININTEAFF. CDR3 bases: TGCGCCAGCAGCCAACAGATAAACATAAACACTGAAGCTTTCTTT.

V and J are TRBV28 and TRBJ2-2; 8 bases match TRBD1. Germline-derived CDR1 and CDR2 are MDHEN and SYDVKM. The CDR3 consists of 17 residues. V lost 7 bases and J lost 8; bases outside the gene matches: 18. CDR3 sequence: CASIPKRGQAPKGELFF. The DNA for the CDR3 is TGTGCCAGCATTCCAAAACGGGGACAGGCCCCGAAGGGGGAGCTGTTTTTT.

The chain carries TRBV6-5 and TRBJ2-3; 7 bases agree with TRBD1. With V trimmed by 8 bases and J by 2 bases, 4 bases remained unmatched. Per the germline V gene, CDR1 is MNHEY and CDR2 is SVGAGI. This CDR3 is 13 amino acids long. CDR3 nucleotide sequence: TGTGCCAGCGGGACAGTGGACACAGATACGCAGTATTTT. This translates into CASGTVDTDTQYF.